This T cell receptor (beta chain) was recorded in a study of long-term antiretroviral therapy in people with HIV. Points from the study as a whole: Diversity measured after ART increased yet remained under transplant donor controls. No data on ART adherence, viral resistance or therapy changes. Clones with expansion before ART led the repertoire at all time points.

Note on this clone: What it recognizes is unknown.

With survey level as its setting, the immunoSEQ assay was v3.0. A target of about 35,000-50,000 T-cell genomes per sample was set for sequencing. The table came from immunoSEQ multiplex PCR; TCRdb's copy has only in-frame clones and leaves some out. The sample has 22,000 or so clones, more than 80% seen once. CDR1 MNHEY and CDR2 SVGAGI come from the germline V gene. This CDR3 spans 11 amino acids. The ends lost 7 bases at V and 9 bases at J; junction bases unmatched: 5. This specimen was unsorted PBMCs, taken 0.5 years before starting antiretroviral therapy. This chain links TRBV6-5 with TRBJ1-2; 7 nucleotides align to TRBD1. This receptor was identified in a man aged 35 to 55 with HIV. The CDR3 loop reads CASTGTVSYTF. The CDR3 nucleotides are TGTGCCAGCACTGGGACAGTTAGCTACACCTTC.